Listed below are T cell receptor beta chains from one sample, sequenced in a study of blood T cell repertoires in COVID-19. Assay: immunoSEQ multiplex PCR; the TCRdb copy retains only in-frame clones and omits some. Among 50,000 to 55,000 clones, approximately 90% were seen once, and the ten largest hold less than 4%. The sample was peripheral blood. These TCRs come from a man aged 50 or older with acute or convalescent COVID-19. CDR3s include the opening cysteine and the closing phenylalanine or tryptophan. The D gene is left open where the match is weak. Not every row has a clone size; where given, it reads once, few, many or a size class.

clone size	D gene	J gene	V gene	CDR3 protein	CDR3 DNA
once	TRBD2	TRBJ2-5	TRBV20-1	CSASRLAGGPTWAQYF	TGCAGTGCTAGTCGCCTAGCGGGGGGCCCGACATGGGCCCAGTACTTC
NA	TRBD1	TRBJ1-5	TRBV7-9	CASSTGVQPQHF	TGTGCCAGCAGCACAGGGGTTCAGCCCCAGCATTTT
NA	TRBD1	TRBJ2-7	TRBV6-5	CASRTGTGGYEQYF	TGTGCCAGCAGAACCGGGACAGGGGGCTACGAGCAGTACTTC
NA	NA	TRBJ2-7	TRBV11-3	CASSLTSSYEQYF	TGTGCCAGCAGCTTAACTAGCTCCTACGAGCAGTACTTC
few	TRBD1	TRBJ1-2	TRBV6-5	CASMGQGYGYTF	TGTGCCAGCATGGGACAGGGGTATGGCTACACCTTC
NA	TRBD2	TRBJ2-1	TRBV28	CASSSGLAGGMGWSYNEQFF	TGTGCCAGCAGTTCGGGACTAGCGGGAGGGATGGGATGGTCCTACAATGAGCAGTTCTTC
NA	NA	TRBJ2-7	TRBV11-2	CASSPGLFEQYF	TGTGCCAGCAGCCCTGGACTGTTCGAGCAGTACTTC
NA	TRBD2	TRBJ2-3	TRBV3-1/TRBV3-2	CASSRTQTSLLSRDTQYF	TGTGCCAGCAGCCGGACCCAGACTAGCCTCTTAAGCAGGGATACGCAGTATTTT
NA	TRBD1	TRBJ1-2	TRBV3-1/TRBV3-2	CASSQRDSHYGYTF	TGTGCCAGCAGCCAAAGGGACAGCCACTATGGCTACACCTTC
NA	NA	TRBJ1-1	TRBV11-2	CASSLGPGNTEAFF	TGTGCCAGCAGCTTAGGCCCGGGGAACACTGAAGCTTTCTTT
once	TRBD2	TRBJ2-1	TRBV7-8	CASSLVFLGLAGIEQFF	TGTGCCAGCAGCTTAGTTTTTCTGGGACTAGCGGGTATTGAGCAGTTCTTC
NA	TRBD1	TRBJ1-6	TRBV18	CASSPRRDRENSPLHF	TGTGCCAGCTCACCACGGCGGGACAGGGAGAATTCACCCCTCCACTTT
NA	TRBD1	TRBJ2-1	TRBV5-4	CASSQPGTGIRNEQFF	TGTGCCAGCAGCCAACCCGGGACAGGGATTCGCAATGAGCAGTTCTTC
NA	NA	TRBJ1-2	TRBV9	CASSGVGDIYGYTF	TGTGCCAGCAGTGGCGTTGGGGACATTTATGGCTACACCTTC
NA	NA	TRBJ1-3	TRBV5-1	CASSLVGGIGNTIYF	TGCGCCAGCAGCTTGGTTGGGGGGATCGGAAACACCATATATTTT